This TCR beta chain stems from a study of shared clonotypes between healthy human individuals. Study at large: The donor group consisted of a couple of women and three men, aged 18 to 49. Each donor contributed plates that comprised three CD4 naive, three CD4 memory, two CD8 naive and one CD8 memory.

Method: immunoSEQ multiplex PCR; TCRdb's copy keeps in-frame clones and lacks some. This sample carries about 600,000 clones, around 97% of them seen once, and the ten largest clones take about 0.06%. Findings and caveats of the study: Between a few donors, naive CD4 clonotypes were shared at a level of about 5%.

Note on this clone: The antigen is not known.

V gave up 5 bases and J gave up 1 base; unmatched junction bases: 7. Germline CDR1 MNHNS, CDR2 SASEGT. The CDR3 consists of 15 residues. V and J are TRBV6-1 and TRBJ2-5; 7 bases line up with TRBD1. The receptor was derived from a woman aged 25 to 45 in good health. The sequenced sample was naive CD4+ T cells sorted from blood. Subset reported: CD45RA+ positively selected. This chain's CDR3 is CASSLLWDSQETQYF. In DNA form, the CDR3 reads TGTGCCAGCAGTCTACTCTGGGACAGCCAAGAGACCCAGTACTTC.